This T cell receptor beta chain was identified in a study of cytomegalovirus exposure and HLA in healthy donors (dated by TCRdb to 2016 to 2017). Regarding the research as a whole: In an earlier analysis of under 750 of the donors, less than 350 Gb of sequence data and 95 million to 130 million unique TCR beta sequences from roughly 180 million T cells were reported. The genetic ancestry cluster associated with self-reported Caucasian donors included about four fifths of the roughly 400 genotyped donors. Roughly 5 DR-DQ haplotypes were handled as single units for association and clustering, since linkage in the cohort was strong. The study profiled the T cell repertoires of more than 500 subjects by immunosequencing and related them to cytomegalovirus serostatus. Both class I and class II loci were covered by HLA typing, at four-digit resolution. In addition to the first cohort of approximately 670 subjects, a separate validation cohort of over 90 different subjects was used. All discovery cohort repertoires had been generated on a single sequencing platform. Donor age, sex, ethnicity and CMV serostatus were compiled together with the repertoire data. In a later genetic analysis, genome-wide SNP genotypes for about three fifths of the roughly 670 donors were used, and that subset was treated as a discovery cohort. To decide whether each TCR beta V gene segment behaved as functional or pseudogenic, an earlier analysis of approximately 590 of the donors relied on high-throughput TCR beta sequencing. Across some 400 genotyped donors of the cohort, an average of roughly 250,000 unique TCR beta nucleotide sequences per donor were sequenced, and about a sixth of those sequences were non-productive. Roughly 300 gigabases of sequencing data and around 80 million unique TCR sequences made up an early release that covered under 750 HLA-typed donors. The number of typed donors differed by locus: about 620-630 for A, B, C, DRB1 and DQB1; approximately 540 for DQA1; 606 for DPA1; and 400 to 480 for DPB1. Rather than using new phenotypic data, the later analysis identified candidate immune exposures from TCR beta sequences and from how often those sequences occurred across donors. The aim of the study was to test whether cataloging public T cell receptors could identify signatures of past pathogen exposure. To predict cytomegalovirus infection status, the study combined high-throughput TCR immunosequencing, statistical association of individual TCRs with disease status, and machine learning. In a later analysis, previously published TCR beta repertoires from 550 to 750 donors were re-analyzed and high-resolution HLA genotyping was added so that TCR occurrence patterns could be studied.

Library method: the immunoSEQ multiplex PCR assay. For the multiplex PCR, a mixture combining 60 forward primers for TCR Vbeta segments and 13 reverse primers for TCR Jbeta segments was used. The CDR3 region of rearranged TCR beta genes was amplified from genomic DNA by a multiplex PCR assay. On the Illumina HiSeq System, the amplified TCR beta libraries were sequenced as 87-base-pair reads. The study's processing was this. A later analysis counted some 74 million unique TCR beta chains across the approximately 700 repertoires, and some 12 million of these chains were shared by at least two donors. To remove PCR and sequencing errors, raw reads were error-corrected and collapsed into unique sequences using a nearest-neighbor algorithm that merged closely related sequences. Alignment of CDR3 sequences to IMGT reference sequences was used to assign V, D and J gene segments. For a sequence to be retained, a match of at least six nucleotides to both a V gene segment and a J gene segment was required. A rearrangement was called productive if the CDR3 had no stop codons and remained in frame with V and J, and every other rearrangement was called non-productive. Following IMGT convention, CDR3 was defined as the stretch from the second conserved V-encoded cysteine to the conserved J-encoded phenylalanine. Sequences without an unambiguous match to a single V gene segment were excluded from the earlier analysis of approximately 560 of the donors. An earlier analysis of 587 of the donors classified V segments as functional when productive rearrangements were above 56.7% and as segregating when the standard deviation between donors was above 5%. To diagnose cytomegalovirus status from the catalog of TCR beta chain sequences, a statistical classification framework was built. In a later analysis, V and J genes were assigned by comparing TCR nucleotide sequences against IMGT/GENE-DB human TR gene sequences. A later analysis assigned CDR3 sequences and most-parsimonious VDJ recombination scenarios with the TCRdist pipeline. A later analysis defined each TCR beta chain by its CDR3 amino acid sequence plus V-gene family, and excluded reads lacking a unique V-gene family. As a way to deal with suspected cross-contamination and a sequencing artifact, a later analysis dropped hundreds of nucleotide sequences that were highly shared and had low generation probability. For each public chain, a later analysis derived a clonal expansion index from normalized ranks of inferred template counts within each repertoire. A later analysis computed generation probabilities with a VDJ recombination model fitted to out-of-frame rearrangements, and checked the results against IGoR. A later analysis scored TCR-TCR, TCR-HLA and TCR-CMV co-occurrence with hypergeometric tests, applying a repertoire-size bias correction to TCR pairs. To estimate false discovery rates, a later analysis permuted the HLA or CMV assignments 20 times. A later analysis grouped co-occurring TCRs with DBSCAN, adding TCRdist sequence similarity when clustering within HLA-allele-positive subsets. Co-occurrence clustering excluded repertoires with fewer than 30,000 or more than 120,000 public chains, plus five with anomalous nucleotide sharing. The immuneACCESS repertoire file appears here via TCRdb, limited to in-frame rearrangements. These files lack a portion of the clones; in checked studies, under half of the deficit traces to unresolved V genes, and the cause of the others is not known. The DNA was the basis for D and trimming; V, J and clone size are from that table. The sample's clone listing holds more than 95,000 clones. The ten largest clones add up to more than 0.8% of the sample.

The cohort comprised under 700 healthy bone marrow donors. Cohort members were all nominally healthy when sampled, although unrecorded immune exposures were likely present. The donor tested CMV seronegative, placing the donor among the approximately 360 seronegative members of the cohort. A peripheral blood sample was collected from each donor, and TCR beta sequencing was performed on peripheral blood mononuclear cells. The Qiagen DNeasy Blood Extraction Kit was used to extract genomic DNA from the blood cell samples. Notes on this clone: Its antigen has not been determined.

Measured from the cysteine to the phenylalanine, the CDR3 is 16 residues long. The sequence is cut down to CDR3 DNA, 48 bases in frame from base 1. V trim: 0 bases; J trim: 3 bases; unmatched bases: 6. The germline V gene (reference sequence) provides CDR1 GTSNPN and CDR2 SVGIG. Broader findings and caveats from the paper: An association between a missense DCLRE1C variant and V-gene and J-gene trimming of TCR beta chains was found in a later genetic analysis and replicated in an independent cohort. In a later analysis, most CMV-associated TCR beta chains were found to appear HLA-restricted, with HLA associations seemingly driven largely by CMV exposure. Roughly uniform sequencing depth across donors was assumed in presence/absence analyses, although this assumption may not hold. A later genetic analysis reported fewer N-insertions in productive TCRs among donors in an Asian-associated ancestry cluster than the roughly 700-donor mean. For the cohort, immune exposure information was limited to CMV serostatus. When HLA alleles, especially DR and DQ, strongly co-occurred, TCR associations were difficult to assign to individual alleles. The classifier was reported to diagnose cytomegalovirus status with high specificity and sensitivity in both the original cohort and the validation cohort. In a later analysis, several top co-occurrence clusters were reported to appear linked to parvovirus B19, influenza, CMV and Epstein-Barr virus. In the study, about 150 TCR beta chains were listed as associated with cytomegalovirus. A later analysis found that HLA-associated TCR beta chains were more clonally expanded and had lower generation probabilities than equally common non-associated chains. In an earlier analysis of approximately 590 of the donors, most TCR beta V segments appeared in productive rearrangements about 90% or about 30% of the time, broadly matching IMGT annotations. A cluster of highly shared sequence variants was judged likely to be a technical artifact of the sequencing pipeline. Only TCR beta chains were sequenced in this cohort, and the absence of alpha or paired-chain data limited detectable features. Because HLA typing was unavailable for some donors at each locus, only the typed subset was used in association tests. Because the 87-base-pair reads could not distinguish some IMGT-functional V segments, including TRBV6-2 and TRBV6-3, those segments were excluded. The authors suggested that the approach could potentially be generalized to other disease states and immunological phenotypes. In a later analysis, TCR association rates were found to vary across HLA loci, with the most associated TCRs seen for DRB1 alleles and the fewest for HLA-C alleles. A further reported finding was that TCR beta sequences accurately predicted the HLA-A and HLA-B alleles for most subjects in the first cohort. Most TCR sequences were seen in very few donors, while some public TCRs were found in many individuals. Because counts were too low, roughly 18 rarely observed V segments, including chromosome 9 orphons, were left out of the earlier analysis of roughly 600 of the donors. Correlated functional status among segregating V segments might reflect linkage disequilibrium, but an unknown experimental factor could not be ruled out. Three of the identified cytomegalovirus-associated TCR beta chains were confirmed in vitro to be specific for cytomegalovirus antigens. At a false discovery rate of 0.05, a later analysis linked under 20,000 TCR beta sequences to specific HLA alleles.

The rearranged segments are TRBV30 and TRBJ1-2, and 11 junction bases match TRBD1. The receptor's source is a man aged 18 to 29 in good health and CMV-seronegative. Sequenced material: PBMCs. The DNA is TGTGCCTGGAGTGTAAGACCGGGACAGGGGGACTATGGCTACACCTTC. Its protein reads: CAWSVRPGQGDYGYTF.